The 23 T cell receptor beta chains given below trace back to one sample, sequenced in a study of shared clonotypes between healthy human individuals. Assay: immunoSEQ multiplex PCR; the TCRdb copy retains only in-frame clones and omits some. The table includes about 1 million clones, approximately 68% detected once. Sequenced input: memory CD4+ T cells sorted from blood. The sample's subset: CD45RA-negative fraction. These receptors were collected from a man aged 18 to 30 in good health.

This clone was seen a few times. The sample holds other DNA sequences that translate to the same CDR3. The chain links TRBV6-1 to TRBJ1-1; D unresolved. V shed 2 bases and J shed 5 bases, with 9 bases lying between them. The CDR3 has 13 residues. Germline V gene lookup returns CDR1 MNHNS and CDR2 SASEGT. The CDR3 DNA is TGTGCCAGCAGTGAATGGGAAGGGACTGAAGCTTTCTTT. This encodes CASSEWEGTEAFF.

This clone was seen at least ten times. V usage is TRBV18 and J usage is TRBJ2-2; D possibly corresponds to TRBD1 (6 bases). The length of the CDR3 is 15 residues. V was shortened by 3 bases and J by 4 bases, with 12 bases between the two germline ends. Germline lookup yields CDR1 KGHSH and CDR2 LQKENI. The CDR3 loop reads CASSPQGLVTGELFF. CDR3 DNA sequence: TGTGCCAGCTCACCTCAGGGGCTGGTCACCGGGGAGCTGTTTTTT. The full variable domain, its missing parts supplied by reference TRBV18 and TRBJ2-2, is NAGVMQNPRHLVRRRGQEARLRCSPMKGHSHVYWYRQLPEEGLKFMVYLQKENIIDESGMPKERFSAEFPKEGPSILRIQQVVRGDSAAYFCASSPQGLVTGELFFGEGSRLTVL.

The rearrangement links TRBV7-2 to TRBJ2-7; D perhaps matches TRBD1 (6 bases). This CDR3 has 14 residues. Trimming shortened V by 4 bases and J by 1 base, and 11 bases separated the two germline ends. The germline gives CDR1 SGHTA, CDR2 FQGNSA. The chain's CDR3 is CASSSGQISYEQYF. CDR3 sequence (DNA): TGTGCCAGCAGCTCCGGACAGATTTCCTACGAGCAGTACTTC.

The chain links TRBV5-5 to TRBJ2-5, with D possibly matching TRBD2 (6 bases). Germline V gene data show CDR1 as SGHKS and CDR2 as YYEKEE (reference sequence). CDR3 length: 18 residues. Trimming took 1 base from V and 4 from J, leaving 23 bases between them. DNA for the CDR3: TGTGCCAGCAGCTTGATGGGGGGTGGCGCTAGGGGTCCAGAGACCCAGTACTTC. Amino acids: CASSLMGGGARGPETQYF. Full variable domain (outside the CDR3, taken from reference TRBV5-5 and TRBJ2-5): DAGVTQSPTHLIKTRGQQVTLRCSPISGHKSVSWYQQVLGQGPQFIFQYYEKEERGRGNFPDRFSARQFPNYSSELNVNALLLGDSALYLCASSLMGGGARGPETQYFGPGTRLLVL.

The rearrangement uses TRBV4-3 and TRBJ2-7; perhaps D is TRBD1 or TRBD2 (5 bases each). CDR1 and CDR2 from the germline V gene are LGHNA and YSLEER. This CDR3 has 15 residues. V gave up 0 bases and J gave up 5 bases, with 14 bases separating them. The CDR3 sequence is CASSQDPYGTNEQYF. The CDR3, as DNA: TGCGCCAGCAGCCAAGATCCTTACGGGACCAACGAGCAGTACTTC.

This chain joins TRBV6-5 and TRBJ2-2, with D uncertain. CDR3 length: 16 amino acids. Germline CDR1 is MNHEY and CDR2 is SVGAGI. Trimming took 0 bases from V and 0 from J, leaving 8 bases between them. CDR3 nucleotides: TGTGCCAGCAGTTACTCCCCGTACACGAACACCGGGGAGCTGTTTTTT. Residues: CASSYSPYTNTGELFF.

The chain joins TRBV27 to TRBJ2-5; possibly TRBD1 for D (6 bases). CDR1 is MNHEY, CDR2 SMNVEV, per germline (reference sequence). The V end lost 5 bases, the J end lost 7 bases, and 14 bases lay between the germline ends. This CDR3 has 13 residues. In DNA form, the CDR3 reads TGTGCCAGCAGTCCCTGGGACACCGGGACCCAGTACTTC. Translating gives CASSPWDTGTQYF.

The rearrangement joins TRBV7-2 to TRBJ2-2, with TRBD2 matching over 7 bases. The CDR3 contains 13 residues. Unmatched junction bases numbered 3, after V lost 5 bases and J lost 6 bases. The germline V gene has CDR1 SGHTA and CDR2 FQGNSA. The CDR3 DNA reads TGTGCCAGCAGCAACCTAGCGGCCGGGGAGCTGTTTTTT. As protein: CASSNLAAGELFF.

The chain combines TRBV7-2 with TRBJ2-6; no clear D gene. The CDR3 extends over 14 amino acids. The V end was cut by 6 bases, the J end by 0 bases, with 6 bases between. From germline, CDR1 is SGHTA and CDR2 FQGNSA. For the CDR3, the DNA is TGTGCCAGCAGGGGTAGCTCTGGGGCCAACGTCCTGACTTTC. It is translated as CASRGSSGANVLTF.

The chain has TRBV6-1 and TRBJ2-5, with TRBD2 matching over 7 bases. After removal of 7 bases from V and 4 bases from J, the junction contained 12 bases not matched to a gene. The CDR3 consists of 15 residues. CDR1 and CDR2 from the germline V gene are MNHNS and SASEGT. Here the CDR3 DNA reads TGTGCCAGCACAAGTGGGGGGGAGGGCCGAGAGACCCAGTACTTC. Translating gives CASTSGGEGRETQYF.

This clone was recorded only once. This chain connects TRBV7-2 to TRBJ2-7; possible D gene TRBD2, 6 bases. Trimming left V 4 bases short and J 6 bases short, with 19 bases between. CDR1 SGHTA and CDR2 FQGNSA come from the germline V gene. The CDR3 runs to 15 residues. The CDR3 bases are TGTGCCAGCAGCTCGCGACGGGGGTCACGAGGCGAGCAGTACTTC. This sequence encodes CASSSRRGSRGEQYF.

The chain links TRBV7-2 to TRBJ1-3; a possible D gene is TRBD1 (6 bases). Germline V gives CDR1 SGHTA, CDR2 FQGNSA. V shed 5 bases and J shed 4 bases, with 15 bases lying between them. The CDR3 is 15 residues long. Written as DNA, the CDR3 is TGTGCCAGCAGCCTCAGCAGGGGCCCGGGAAACACCATATATTTT. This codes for CASSLSRGPGNTIYF.

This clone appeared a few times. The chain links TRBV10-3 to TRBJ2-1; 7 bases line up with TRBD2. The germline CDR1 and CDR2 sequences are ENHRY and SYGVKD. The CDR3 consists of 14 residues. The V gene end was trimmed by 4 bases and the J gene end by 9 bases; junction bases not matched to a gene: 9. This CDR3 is CAISGQGGAGEQFF. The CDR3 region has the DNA TGTGCCATCAGTGGCCAGGGAGGGGCCGGTGAGCAGTTCTTC.

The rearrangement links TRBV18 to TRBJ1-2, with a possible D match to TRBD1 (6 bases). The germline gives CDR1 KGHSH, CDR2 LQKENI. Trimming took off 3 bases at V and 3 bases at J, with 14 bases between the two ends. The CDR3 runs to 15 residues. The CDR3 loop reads CASSPSLEGDYGYTF. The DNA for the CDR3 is TGTGCCAGCTCACCCTCATTGGAGGGGGACTATGGCTACACCTTC.

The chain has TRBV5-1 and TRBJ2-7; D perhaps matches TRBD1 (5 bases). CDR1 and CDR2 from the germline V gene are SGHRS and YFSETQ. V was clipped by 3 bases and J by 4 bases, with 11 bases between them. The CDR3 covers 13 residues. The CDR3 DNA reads TGCGCCAGCAGCTCTCAGGGTATTTACGAGCAGTACTTC. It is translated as CASSSQGIYEQYF.

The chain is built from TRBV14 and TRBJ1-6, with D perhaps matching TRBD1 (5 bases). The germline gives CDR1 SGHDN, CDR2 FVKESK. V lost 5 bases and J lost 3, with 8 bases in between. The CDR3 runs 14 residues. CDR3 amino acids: CASSTDIYNSPLHF. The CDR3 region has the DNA TGTGCCAGCAGCACGGACATCTATAATTCACCCCTCCACTTT. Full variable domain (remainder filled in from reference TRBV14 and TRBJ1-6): EAGVTQFPSHSVIEKGQTVTLRCDPISGHDNLYWYRRVMGKEIKFLLHFVKESKQDESGMPNNRFLAERTGGTYSTLKVQPAELEDSGVYFCASSTDIYNSPLHFGNGTRLTVT.

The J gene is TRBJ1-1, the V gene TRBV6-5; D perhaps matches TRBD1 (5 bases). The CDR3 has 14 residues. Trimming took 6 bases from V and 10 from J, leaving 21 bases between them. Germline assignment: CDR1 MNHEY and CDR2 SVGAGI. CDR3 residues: CASSLRDLSGGAFF. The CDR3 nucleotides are TGTGCCAGCAGCCTCCGGGACCTTAGCGGGGGAGCTTTCTTT.

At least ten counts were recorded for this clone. The CDR3 protein is CASKPGQGRIGTEAFF. The CDR3 nucleotides are TGTGCCAGCAAACCGGGACAGGGGAGGATAGGCACTGAAGCTTTCTTT. This chain joins TRBV19 and TRBJ1-1; 10 bases are shared with TRBD1. This CDR3 has 16 amino acids. Germline CDR1 and CDR2: LNHDA and SQIVND (reference sequence). After removal of 9 bases from V and 4 bases from J, the junction contained 14 bases not matched to a gene.

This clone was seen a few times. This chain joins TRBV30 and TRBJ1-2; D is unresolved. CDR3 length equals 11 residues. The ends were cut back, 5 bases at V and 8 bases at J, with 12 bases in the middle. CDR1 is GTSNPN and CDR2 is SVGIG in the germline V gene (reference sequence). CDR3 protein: CAWGLDGGYTF. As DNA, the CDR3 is TGTGCCTGGGGACTTGACGGAGGCTACACCTTC. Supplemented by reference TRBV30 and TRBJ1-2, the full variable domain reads SQTIHQWPATLVQPVGSPLSLECTVEGTSNPNLYWYRQAAGRGLQLLFYSVGIGQISSEVPQNLSASRPQDRQFILSSKKLLLSDSGFYLCAWGLDGGYTFGSGTRLTVV.

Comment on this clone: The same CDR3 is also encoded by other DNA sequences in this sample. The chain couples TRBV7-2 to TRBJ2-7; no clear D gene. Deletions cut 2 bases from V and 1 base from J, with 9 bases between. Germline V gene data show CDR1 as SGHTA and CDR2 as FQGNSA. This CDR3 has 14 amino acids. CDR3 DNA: TGTGCCAGCAGCTTAAATCGGGTGTCCTACGAGCAGTACTTC. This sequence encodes CASSLNRVSYEQYF. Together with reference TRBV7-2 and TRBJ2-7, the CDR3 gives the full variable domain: GAGVSQSPSNKVTEKGKDVELRCDPISGHTALYWYRQSLGQGLEFLIYFQGNSAPDKSGLPSDRFSAERTGGSVSTLTIQRTQQEDSAVYLCASSLNRVSYEQYFGPGTRLTVT.

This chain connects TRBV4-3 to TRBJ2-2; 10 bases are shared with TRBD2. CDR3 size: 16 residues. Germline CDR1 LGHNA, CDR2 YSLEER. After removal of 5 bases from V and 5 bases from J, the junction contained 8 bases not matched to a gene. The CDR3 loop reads CASSAGLAGVTGELFF. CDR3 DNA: TGCGCCAGCAGCGCCGGGCTAGCGGGAGTAACCGGGGAGCTGTTTTTT.

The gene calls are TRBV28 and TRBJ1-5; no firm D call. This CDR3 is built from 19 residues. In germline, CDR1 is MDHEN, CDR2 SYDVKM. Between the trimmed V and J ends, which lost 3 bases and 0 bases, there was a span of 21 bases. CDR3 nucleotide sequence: TGTGCCAGCAGTTTCCCCCCCGGACTCGAGAATTATAGCAATCAGCCCCAGCATTTT. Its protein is CASSFPPGLENYSNQPQHF.

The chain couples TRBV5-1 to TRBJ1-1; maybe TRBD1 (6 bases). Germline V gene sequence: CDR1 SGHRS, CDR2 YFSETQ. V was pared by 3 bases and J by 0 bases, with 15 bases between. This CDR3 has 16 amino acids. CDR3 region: CASSSRDKDLNTEAFF. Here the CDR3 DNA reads TGCGCCAGCAGCTCCCGGGACAAGGATTTGAACACTGAAGCTTTCTTT.